The 11 T cell receptor beta chains in this list originate from one sample, sequenced in a study of beta chain features in type 1 diabetes. Expressed TCRB transcripts got sequenced, as all isolated RNA was reverse transcribed. TCRdb's copy holds only in-frame clones and misses some; the assay was immunoSEQ multiplex PCR. The table shows fewer than 250,000 clones, with about 9.3% occurring only once. Material for sequencing was naive CD4+ T cells from blood. The receptor source for this set is a young woman in good health.

In its sample, this clone was seen a few times. The rearrangement uses TRBV19 and TRBJ2-7; TRBD1 matches 9 bases. The germline V gene has CDR1 LNHDA and CDR2 SQIVND (reference sequence). V lost 4 bases and J lost 3; bases outside the gene matches: 10. The CDR3 length is 16 residues. CDR3 amino acids: CASSTVSGTGYYEQYF. CDR3 bases: TGTGCCAGTAGTACCGTATCCGGGACAGGGTACTACGAGCAGTACTTC.

This chain joins TRBV18 and TRBJ2-7, with D uncertain. The CDR3 has 13 amino acids. Per germline, CDR1 KGHSH and CDR2 LQKENI. The V gene lost 0 bases and the J gene lost 5 bases, with 8 bases spanning the gap. The CDR3 reads CASSPPGKNEQYF. CDR3 sequence (DNA): TGTGCCAGCTCACCACCGGGCAAGAACGAGCAGTACTTC.

This clone has a handful of counts. V is TRBV18 and J is TRBJ1-2, with D unclear. The CDR3 length is 14 residues. The germline V gene encodes CDR1 KGHSH and CDR2 LQKENI. V dropped 2 bases and J dropped 4 bases, with 11 bases sitting between them. CDR3 amino acids: CASSPEQVVYGYTF. The DNA of the CDR3 is TGTGCCAGCTCACCAGAGCAGGTGGTCTATGGCTACACCTTC.

This clone was recorded a few times. The chain carries TRBV27 and TRBJ2-3, with D possibly being TRBD1 (6 bases). The CDR3 is 14 amino acids. Germline CDR1 and CDR2: MNHEY and SMNVEV (reference sequence). V lost 2 bases, J lost 7 bases, and 13 bases lay in between. The CDR3 region has the DNA TGTGCCAGCAGTTTAGGGGTGACAGGTAATACGCAGTATTTT. Translated, it gives CASSLGVTGNTQYF.

This clone has just a few counts. The chain combines TRBV30 with TRBJ1-1; D not certain. V lost 3 bases and J lost 7, with 15 bases in between. Germline CDR1 is GTSNPN and CDR2 is SVGIG (reference sequence). The CDR3 is made up of 13 amino acids. The CDR3 DNA follows: TGTGCCTGGAGGACTACCCAGGCCAGTGAAGCTTTCTTT. Residues: CAWRTTQASEAFF.

This clone was recorded a few times. V usage is TRBV11-2 and J usage is TRBJ1-1; D unclear. Germline-derived CDR1 and CDR2 are SGHAT and FQNNGV. The CDR3 is 15 amino acids. Trimming stripped 3 bases from V and 4 bases from J, with 15 bases between. The CDR3 DNA is TGTGCCAGCAGCTTTCGCCCCGGCGGCGGCACTGAAGCTTTCTTT. Translation: CASSFRPGGGTEAFF.

The V call is TRBV4-1, the J call TRBJ2-2; the D is unclear. V dropped 0 bases and J dropped 0 bases, with 14 bases sitting between them. Germline V gene lookup returns CDR1 MGHRA and CDR2 YSYEKL. CDR3 size: 18 residues. This CDR3 reads CASSQDLAVLPNTGELFF. The CDR3 DNA reads TGCGCCAGCAGCCAAGATCTGGCGGTTCTCCCGAACACCGGGGAGCTGTTTTTT.

The chain joins TRBV7-2 to TRBJ1-2, with D possibly TRBD1 on 5 matching bases. V lost 2 bases to trimming and J lost 4 bases, with 14 bases between them. The germline gives CDR1 SGHTA, CDR2 FQGNSA. This CDR3 is 15 amino acids long. Written as DNA, the CDR3 is TGTGCCAGCAGCTTAACACCCGTGCAGGGCTATGGCTACACCTTC. Translated, it gives CASSLTPVQGYGYTF.

The chain is built from TRBV19 and TRBJ1-2; 9 bases agree with TRBD1. With V trimmed by 4 bases and J by 7 bases, 4 bases remained unmatched. The length of the CDR3 is 13 residues. Germline V CDR1 and CDR2: LNHDA, SQIVND (reference sequence). The CDR3: CASSTTGGRGYTF. CDR3 coding DNA: TGTGCCAGTAGTACCACAGGGGGCCGTGGCTACACCTTC.

This sequence joins TRBV14 and TRBJ2-7; TRBD2 aligns across 11 bases. This CDR3 spans 16 amino acids. Germline values: CDR1 SGHDN, CDR2 FVKESK. Trimming took 7 bases from V and 7 from J; bases not matched to a gene: 15. CDR3 in amino acids: CASKLLPGLAVAEQYF. The CDR3 nucleotides read TGTGCCAGCAAGCTACTACCGGGACTAGCGGTGGCGGAGCAGTACTTC.

This chain uses TRBV7-3 with TRBJ2-6; 8 bases match TRBD1. V lost 3 bases and J lost 1; bases outside the gene matches: 11. CDR1 is SGHTA, CDR2 FQGTGA, per germline. There are 19 residues in the CDR3. CDR3 nucleotide sequence: TGTGCCAGCAGCTTTACAGCAGGGGGCCTTGGTTCTGGGGCCAACGTCCTGACTTTC. Its translation is CASSFTAGGLGSGANVLTF.